The 20 T cell receptor beta chains reported below all come from one sample, sequenced in a study of identifying expanded T cells in peripheral blood. Data came from immunoSEQ multiplex PCR; TCRdb stores just in-frame clones and leaves some out. Found here are about 80,000 clones, roughly 90% of them singletons; the top ten hold roughly 7%. Sequencing was carried out using blood. These receptors were taken from a person aged 18-70 years in good health.

This clone appeared a few times. The DNA for the CDR3 is TGTGCCAGTAGTACCGAGACAGGGAAGGGAACTGAAGCTTTCTTT. It encodes CASSTETGKGTEAFF. The V and J genes are TRBV19 and TRBJ1-1, with 7 nucleotides matching TRBD1. Trimming took 4 bases from V and 5 from J; bases not matched to a gene: 10. Germline CDR1 is LNHDA and CDR2 is SQIVND (reference sequence). There are 15 residues in the CDR3.

This clone is termed medium-sized. The genes are TRBV7-6 and TRBJ2-2; either TRBD1 or TRBD2 may supply D (5 bases each). V was trimmed by 1 base and J by 4 bases, leaving 13 bases between them. CDR1 SGHVS and CDR2 FNYEAQ come from the germline V gene. The CDR3 runs to 16 residues. For the CDR3, the DNA is TGTGCCAGCAGCTTAGGAGGGACCTTATCCACCGGGGAGCTGTTTTTT. Translation: CASSLGGTLSTGELFF.

This rearrangement joins TRBV5-1 to TRBJ1-2; a weak D match, TRBD1 (5 bases). With 0 bases removed from V and 4 bases from J, the gap between germline ends came to 13 bases. CDR3 size: 15 residues. CDR1 and CDR2 from the germline V gene are SGHRS and YFSETQ. This CDR3 reads CASSLVRGESYGYTF. As DNA, the CDR3 is TGCGCCAGCAGCTTGGTTAGGGGCGAGAGCTATGGCTACACCTTC. The full variable domain, in which reference TRBV5-1 and TRBJ1-2 provide the parts outside the CDR3, is KAGVTQTPRYLIKTRGQQVTLSCSPISGHRSVSWYQQTPGQGLQFLFEYFSETQRNKGNFPGRFSGRQFSNSRSEMNVSTLELGDSALYLCASSLVRGESYGYTFGSGTRLTVV.

The rearrangement joins TRBV4-3 to TRBJ2-1; D not resolved. From germline, CDR1 is LGHNA and CDR2 YSLEER. The V gene lost 5 bases and the J gene lost 0 bases, with 8 bases spanning the gap. This CDR3 has 14 residues. This chain's CDR3 is CASSKWRSYNEQFF. As DNA, the CDR3 is TGCGCCAGCAGCAAGTGGCGCTCCTACAATGAGCAGTTCTTC.

J is TRBJ2-7 and V is TRBV4-3, with TRBD2 matching 12 bases. The CDR3 totals 16 residues. V lost 0 bases to trimming and J lost 6 bases; unmatched junction nucleotides: 6. Germline loops: CDR1 LGHNA, CDR2 YSLEER. CDR3 DNA: TGCGCCAGCAGCCAAGATCTAGCGGGAGGGCCCCGCGAGCAGTACTTC. Translating it yields CASSQDLAGGPREQYF.

The chain is built from TRBV30 and TRBJ2-2, with D unresolved. This CDR3 has 17 residues. Germline CDR1 reads GTSNPN; CDR2 reads SVGIG (reference sequence). V was pared by 2 bases and J by 5 bases, with 21 bases between. The CDR3 DNA is TGTGCCTGGAGTTCATTGTACCCCCGTCTGAGGACCGGGGAGCTGTTTTTT. This gives the protein CAWSSLYPRLRTGELFF.

This chain connects TRBV19 to TRBJ2-5; 9 bases agree with TRBD1. There are 13 residues in the CDR3. V shed 5 bases, J shed 3 bases, and the junction held 1 base outside the gene matches. Germline CDR1 is LNHDA and CDR2 is SQIVND (reference sequence). CDR3 loop: CASSRTGEETQYF. As DNA, the CDR3 is TGTGCCAGTAGTCGGACAGGGGAAGAGACCCAGTACTTC.

The chain has TRBV19 and TRBJ2-1; TRBD2 matches 8 bases. There are 14 residues in the CDR3. J was trimmed by 7 bases and V by 3 bases; bases with no gene match: 5. The germline V gene encodes CDR1 LNHDA and CDR2 SQIVND (reference sequence). The chain's CDR3 is CASSMAGRGNEQFF. The CDR3 region has the DNA TGTGCCAGTAGTATGGCCGGGAGGGGGAATGAGCAGTTCTTC.

The rearrangement links TRBV4-2 to TRBJ2-2; 13 bases are a match to TRBD2. The germline gives CDR1 LGHNA, CDR2 YNFKEQ. The CDR3 has 15 residues. V lost 3 bases to trimming and J lost 7 bases; unmatched junction nucleotides: 2. The CDR3 spells CASSQGTSGDGELFF. CDR3 nucleotides: TGTGCCAGCAGCCAGGGGACTAGCGGGGACGGGGAGCTGTTTTTT.

The rearrangement joins TRBV25-1 to TRBJ1-2; no firm D call. CDR3 length equals 12 residues. V was trimmed by 2 bases and J by 3 bases, leaving 4 bases between them. CDR1 MGHDK and CDR2 SYGVNS come from the germline V gene. This CDR3 reads CASSETDYGYTF. The CDR3 bases are TGTGCCAGCAGTGAAACCGACTATGGCTACACCTTC.

This clone was found once. The CDR3 here is CASKGPSSYEQYF. DNA of the CDR3: TGTGCCAGCAAAGGTCCCAGCTCCTACGAGCAGTACTTC. The chain combines TRBV6-4 with TRBJ2-7; D uncertain. The CDR3 is 13 amino acids. Germline CDR1 reads MRHNA; CDR2 reads SNTAGT. Deletions cut 7 bases from V and 0 bases from J, with 10 bases between.

The chain uses TRBV13 and TRBJ1-2, with D maybe TRBD1 (5 bases). The V and J ends lost 4 bases and 3 bases respectively, with 21 bases between them. The CDR3 consists of 17 residues. Germline V gene data show CDR1 as PRHDT and CDR2 as FYEKMQ (reference sequence). The CDR3, as DNA: TGTGCCAGCAGCTCGCCTGGCAGGGCCTTTAGCGACTATGGCTACACCTTC. It yields the protein CASSSPGRAFSDYGYTF.

The chain links TRBV15 to TRBJ1-2; the D is unclear. V dropped 7 bases and J dropped 2 bases, with 17 bases sitting between them. The CDR3 has 15 amino acids. The germline V gene encodes CDR1 LNHNV and CDR2 YYDKDF (reference sequence). The CDR3, as DNA: TGTGCCACCACCCTATCGGGAGACGGAAACTATGGCTACACCTTC. Translated, it gives CATTLSGDGNYGYTF.

The chain uses TRBV2 and TRBJ1-4; D gene unclear. Germline CDR1 SNHLY, CDR2 FYNNEI. CDR3 size: 13 residues. Trimming removed 4 bases at V and 3 bases at J, with 6 bases between. CDR3 DNA sequence: TGTGCCAGCAGTGTGACCCCTAATGAAAAACTGTTTTTT. This codes for CASSVTPNEKLFF.

The chain couples TRBV5-1 to TRBJ1-4; 12 bases map to TRBD1. CDR1 SGHRS and CDR2 YFSETQ come from the germline V gene. V dropped 1 base and J dropped 2; count of bases not matched to a gene: 6. The CDR3 consists of 18 residues. Here the CDR3 reads CASSLSGTGGSTNEKLFF. The CDR3, as DNA: TGCGCCAGCAGCTTGTCCGGGACAGGGGGCAGTACTAATGAAAAACTGTTTTTT.

The rearrangement uses TRBV27 and TRBJ1-1, with 12 positions matching TRBD1. Trimming cost V 4 bases and J 2 bases; bases outside gene matches: 14. The germline V gene has CDR1 MNHEY and CDR2 SMNVEV (reference sequence). The CDR3 extends over 19 amino acids. The CDR3 sequence is CASSSPPPGQGARNTEAFF. CDR3 nucleotides: TGTGCCAGCAGTTCCCCCCCACCGGGACAGGGGGCCCGTAACACTGAAGCTTTCTTT.

This sequence joins TRBV5-1 and TRBJ2-1; perhaps TRBD1 as D (7 bases). Trimming left V 3 bases short and J 3 bases short, with 19 bases between. Germline assignment: CDR1 SGHRS and CDR2 YFSETQ. This CDR3 is built from 17 residues. The CDR3 reads CASSSSFDREVYNEQFF. Here the CDR3 DNA reads TGCGCCAGCAGCTCCTCTTTTGACAGGGAGGTCTACAATGAGCAGTTCTTC.

The chain links TRBV15 to TRBJ1-1; no clear D gene. The germline V and J ends were trimmed by 1 base and 6 bases, with 9 bases remaining between them. CDR3 size: 13 residues. The V gene's germline CDR1 is LNHNV and CDR2 YYDKDF (reference sequence). The CDR3 DNA is TGTGCCACCAGCAGAGTACGAGAGGCTGAAGCTTTCTTT. Encoded protein: CATSRVREAEAFF.

CDR3 amino acids: CASSGKTGERGYGYTF. The CDR3 DNA reads TGTGCCAGCAGTGGAAAGACAGGGGAGAGGGGCTATGGCTACACCTTC. The chain couples TRBV6-6 to TRBJ1-2; 8 nucleotides agree with TRBD1. V shed 5 bases and J 4 bases; nucleotides not matched to a gene: 12. CDR1 is MNHNY and CDR2 is SVGAGI in the germline V gene (reference sequence). This CDR3 region has 16 residues.

The chain carries TRBV13 and TRBJ2-5, with D maybe TRBD1 (5 bases). From germline, CDR1 is PRHDT and CDR2 FYEKMQ (reference sequence). The V gene lost 4 bases and the J gene lost 5 bases, with 14 bases spanning the gap. CDR3 length: 14 residues. As DNA, the CDR3 is TGTGCCAGCAGCTCTCAGGGTATTCACGAGACCCAGTACTTC. It yields the protein CASSSQGIHETQYF.